This T cell receptor beta chain was documented in a study of beta chain features in type 1 diabetes. On the study more broadly: Similarity in age, gender and cell yields was seen between patients and healthy donors.

The V segment lost 8 bases and the J segment 5 bases; nucleotides outside the gene matches: 14. CDR3 length equals 16 residues. Germline assignment: CDR1 SEHNR and CDR2 FQNEAQ (reference sequence). Of note for this clone: The antigen remains unidentified.

The study, taken as a whole, reports: Any HLA type influence on TCRB rearrangement was left unresolved here. Patients with Type 1 diabetes showed moderately but significantly shorter TCRB CDR3s in all four CD4+ subsets. Overrepresentation of cells with high TCR expression could result from cDNA sequencing.

The purity of all sorted populations exceeded 95%. cDNA synthesis used the whole RNA isolate, giving expressed TCRB sequences. Repertoires were generated with immunoSEQ multiplex PCR, while TCRdb's copy carries only in-frame clones and drops some. The sample contains fewer than 350,000 clones, approximately 16% of which appear only once. Material for sequencing was naive CD4+ T cells from blood. The sequence derives from a man between 18 and 29 years old with type 1 diabetes. The chain carries TRBV7-9 and TRBJ2-2, with TRBD2 matching over 7 bases. CDR3: CASSRAGNRETGELFF. DNA of the CDR3: TGTGCCAGCTCCCGAGCGGGGAATCGAGAAACCGGGGAGCTGTTTTTT.